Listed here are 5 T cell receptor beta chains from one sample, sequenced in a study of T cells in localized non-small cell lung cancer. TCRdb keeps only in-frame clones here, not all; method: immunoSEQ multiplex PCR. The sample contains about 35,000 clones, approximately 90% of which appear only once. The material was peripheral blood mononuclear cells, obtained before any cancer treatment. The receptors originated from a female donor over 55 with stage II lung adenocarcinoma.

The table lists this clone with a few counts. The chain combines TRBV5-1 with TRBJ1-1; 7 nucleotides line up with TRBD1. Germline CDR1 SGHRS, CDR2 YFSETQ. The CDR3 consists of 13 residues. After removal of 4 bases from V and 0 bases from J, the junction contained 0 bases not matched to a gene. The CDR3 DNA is TGCGCCAGCAGCGGGACAGTGAACACTGAAGCTTTCTTT. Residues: CASSGTVNTEAFF.

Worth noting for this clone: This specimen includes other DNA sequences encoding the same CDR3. The CDR3 spells CASSRVVQETQYF. For the CDR3, the DNA is TGTGCCAGCAGCAGGGTCGTACAAGAGACCCAGTACTTC. The V and J genes are TRBV27 and TRBJ2-5, with D possibly matching TRBD1 (5 bases). The germline gives CDR1 MNHEY, CDR2 SMNVEV (reference sequence). V was shortened by 6 bases and J by 2 bases, with 10 bases between the two germline ends. The CDR3 is made up of 13 amino acids.

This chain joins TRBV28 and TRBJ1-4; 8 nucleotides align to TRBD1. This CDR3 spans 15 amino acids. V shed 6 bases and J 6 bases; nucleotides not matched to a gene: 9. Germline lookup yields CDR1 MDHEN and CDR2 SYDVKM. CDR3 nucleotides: TGTGCCAGCAGCCAAGGACAGGGAGAGGATGAAAAACTGTTTTTT. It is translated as CASSQGQGEDEKLFF.

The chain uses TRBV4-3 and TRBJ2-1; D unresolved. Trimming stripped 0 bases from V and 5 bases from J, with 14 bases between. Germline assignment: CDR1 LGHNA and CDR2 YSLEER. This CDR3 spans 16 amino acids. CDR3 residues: CASSQDTENYNNEQFF. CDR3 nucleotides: TGCGCCAGCAGCCAAGATACGGAAAACTACAACAATGAGCAGTTCTTC.

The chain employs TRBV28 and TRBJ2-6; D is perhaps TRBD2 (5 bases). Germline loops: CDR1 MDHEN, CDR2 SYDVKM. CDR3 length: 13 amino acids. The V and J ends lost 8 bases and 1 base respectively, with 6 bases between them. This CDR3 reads CASEGSGANVLTF. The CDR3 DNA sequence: TGTGCCAGCGAGGGTTCTGGGGCCAACGTCCTGACTTTC.